This T cell receptor beta chain was captured in a study of beta chain features in type 1 diabetes. Study as a whole: Age, gender and cell yields were similar between patients and healthy donors. Study-wide results and limits: There was no resolution here of whether HLA type influences TCRB rearrangement. TCRB CDR3s were moderately but significantly shorter in Type 1 diabetes patients in all four CD4+ subsets. Possible PCR preference for shorter templates applied equally to patients and controls.

V lost 0 bases, J lost 3 bases, and 12 bases lay in between. Germline V lookup: CDR1 MNHEY, CDR2 SVGAGI. CDR3 length: 15 amino acids. Remarks on this clone: What it binds is unknown.

Sequencing targeted expressed TCRB transcripts, as all isolated RNA had been reverse transcribed. Libraries were prepared by immunoSEQ multiplex PCR; TCRdb keeps only in-frame clonotypes and omits some of them. The sample holds some 350,000 clones, 9.6% seen once. The sequence derives from a man aged 25 to 45 with type 1 diabetes. This chain links TRBV6-5 with TRBJ2-7, with a weak D call TRBD1 (6 bases). Sequences were obtained from central memory CD4+ T cells from blood. The CDR3 loop reads CASSYSAGDNYEQYF. The CDR3 DNA is TGTGCCAGCAGTTACTCGGCAGGGGACAACTACGAGCAGTACTTC.